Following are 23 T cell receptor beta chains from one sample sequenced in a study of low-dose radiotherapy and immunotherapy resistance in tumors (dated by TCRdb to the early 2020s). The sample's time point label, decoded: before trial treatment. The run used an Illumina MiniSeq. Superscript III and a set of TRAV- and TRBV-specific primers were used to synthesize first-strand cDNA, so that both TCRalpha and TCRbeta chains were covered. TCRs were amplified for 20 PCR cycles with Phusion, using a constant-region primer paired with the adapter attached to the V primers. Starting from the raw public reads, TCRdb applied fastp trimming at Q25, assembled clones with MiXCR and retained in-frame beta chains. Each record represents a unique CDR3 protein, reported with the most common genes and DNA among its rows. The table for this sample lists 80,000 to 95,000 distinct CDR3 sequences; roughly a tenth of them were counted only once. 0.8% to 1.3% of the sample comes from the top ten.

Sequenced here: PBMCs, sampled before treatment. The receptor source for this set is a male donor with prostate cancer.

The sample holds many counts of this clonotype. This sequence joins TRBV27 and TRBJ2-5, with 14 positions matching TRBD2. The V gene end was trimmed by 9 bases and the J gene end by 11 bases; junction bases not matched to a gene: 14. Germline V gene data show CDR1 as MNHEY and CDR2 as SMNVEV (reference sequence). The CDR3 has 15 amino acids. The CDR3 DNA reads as TGTGCCAGTCGACTAGCGGGAGGGCCACAGATTTCGCAGTACTTC. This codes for CASRLAGGPQISQYF.

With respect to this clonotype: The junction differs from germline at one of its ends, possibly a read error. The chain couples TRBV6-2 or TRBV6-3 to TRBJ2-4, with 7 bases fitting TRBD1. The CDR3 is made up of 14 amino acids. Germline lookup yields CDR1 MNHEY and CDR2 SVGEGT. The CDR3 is CSSSPRQGTNIQYF. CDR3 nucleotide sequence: TGTTCCAGCAGTCCAAGACAGGGTACAAACATTCAGTACTTC.

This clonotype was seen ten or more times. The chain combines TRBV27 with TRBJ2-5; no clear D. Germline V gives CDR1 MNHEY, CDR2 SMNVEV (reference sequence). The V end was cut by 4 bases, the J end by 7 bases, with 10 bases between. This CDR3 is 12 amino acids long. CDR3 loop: CASSSQYGTQYF. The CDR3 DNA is TGTGCCAGCAGTTCCCAATACGGGACCCAGTACTTC.

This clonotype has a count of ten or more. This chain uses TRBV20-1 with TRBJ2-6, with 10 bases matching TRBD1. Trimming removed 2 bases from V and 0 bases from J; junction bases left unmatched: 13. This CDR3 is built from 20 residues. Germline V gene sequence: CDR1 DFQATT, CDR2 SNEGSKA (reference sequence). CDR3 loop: CSARPQIGTGAFSGANVLTF. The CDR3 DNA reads TGCAGTGCTAGACCCCAAATTGGGACAGGGGCGTTCTCTGGGGCCAACGTCCTGACTTTC.

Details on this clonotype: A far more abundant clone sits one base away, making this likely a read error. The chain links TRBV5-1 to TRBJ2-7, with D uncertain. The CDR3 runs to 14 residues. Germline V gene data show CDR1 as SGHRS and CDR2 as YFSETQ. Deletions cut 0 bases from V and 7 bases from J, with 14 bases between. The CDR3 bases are TGCGCCAGCAGCTTGGCGTCGGGCCACAATGAGCAGTACTTC. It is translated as CASSLASGHNEQYF. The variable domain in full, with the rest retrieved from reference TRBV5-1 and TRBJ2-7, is KAGVTQTPRYLIKTRGQQVTLSCSPISGHRSVSWYQQTPGQGLQFLFEYFSETQRNKGNFPGRFSGRQFSNSRSEMNVSTLELGDSALYLCASSLASGHNEQYFGPGTRLTVT.

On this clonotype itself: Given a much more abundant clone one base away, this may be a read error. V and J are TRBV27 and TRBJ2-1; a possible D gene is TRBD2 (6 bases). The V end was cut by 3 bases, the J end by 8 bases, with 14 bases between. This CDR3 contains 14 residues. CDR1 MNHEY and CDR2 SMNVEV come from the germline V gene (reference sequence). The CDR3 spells CASSFMGGKDEQFF. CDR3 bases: TGTGCCAGCAGTTTCATGGGAGGTAAGGATGAGCAGTTCTTC.

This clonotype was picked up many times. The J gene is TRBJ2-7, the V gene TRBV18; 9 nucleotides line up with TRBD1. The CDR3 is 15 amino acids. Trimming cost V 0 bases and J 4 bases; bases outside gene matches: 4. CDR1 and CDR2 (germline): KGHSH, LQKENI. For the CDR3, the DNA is TGTGCCAGCTCACCACCGAACAGGGGGCCATACGAGCAGTACTTC. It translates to CASSPPNRGPYEQYF.

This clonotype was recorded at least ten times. The CDR3 loop is CASSSRDNFFQETQYF. The CDR3 DNA is TGTGCCAGCAGTTCCCGGGACAACTTCTTCCAAGAGACCCAGTACTTC. The chain recombines TRBV5-6 with TRBJ2-5; TRBD1 is a possible D gene (6 bases). The germline V gene has CDR1 SGHDT and CDR2 YYEEEE. This CDR3 has 16 residues. The V gene lost 5 bases and the J gene lost 1 base, with 18 bases spanning the gap.

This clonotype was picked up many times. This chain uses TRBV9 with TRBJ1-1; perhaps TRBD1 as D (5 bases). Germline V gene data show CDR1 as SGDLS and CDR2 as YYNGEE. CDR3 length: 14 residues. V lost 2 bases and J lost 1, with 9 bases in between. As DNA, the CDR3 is TGTGCCAGCAGCGTTAATCAGGGGAACACTGAAGCTTTCTTT. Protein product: CASSVNQGNTEAFF. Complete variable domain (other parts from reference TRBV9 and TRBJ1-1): DSGVTQTPKHLITATGQRVTLRCSPRSGDLSVYWYQQSLDQGLQFLIQYYNGEERAKGNILERFSAQQFPDLHSELNLSSLELGDSALYFCASSVNQGNTEAFFGQGTRLTVV.

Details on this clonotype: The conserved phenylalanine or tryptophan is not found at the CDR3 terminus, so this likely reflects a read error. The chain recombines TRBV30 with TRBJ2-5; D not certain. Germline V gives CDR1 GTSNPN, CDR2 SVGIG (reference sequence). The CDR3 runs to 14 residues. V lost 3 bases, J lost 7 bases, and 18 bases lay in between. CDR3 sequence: CAWSQRTGRGTQYS. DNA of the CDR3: TGTGCCTGGAGCCAACGTACTGGACGAGGGACCCAGTACTCC.

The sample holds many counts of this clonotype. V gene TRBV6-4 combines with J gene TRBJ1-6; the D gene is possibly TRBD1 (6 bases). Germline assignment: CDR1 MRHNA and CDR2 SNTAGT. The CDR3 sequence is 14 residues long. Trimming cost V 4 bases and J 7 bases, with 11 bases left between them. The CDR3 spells CASSADSGNSPLHF. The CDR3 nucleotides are TGTGCCAGCAGTGCGGACAGTGGGAATTCACCCCTCCACTTT.

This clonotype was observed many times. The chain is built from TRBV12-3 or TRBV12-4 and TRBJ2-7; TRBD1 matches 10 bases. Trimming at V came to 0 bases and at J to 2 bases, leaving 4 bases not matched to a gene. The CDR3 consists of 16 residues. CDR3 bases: TGTGCCAGCAGTTTAGCCGGGACAGGGGCCCCCTACGAGCAGTACTTC. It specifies CASSLAGTGAPYEQYF.

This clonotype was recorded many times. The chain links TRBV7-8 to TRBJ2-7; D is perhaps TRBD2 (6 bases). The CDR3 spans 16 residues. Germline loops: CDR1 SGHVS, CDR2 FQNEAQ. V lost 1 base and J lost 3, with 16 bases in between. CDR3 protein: CASSLVGGGRDYEQYF. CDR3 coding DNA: TGTGCCAGCAGCTTAGTCGGGGGTGGGCGAGACTACGAGCAGTACTTC.

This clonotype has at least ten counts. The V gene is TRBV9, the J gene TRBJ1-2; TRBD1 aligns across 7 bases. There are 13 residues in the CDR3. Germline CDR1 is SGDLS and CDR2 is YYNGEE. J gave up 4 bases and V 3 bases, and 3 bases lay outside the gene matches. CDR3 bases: TGTGCCAGCAGCGCCAGGGGGGCCTATGGCTACACCTTC. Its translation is CASSARGAYGYTF.

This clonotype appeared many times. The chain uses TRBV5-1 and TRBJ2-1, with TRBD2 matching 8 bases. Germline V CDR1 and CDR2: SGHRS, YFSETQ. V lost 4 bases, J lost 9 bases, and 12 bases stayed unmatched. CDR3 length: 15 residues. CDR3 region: CASSVSSGWRVEQFF. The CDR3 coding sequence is TGCGCCAGCAGCGTGTCTAGCGGGTGGAGAGTTGAGCAGTTCTTC.

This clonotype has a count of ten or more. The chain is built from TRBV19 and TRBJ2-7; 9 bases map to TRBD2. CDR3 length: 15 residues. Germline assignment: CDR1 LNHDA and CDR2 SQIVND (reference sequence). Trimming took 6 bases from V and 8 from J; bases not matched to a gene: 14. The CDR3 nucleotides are TGTGCCAGTAGCTCCGGGGCTAGCGGGAATCGTCAGCAGTACTTC. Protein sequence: CASSSGASGNRQQYF.

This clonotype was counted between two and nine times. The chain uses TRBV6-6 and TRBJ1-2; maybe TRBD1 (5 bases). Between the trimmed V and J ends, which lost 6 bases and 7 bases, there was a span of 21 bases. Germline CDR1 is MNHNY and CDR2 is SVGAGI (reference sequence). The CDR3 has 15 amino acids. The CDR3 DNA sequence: TGTGCCAGCAGCACTCTTTCTAGGGGCTCGGGTGGCTACACCTTC. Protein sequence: CASSTLSRGSGGYTF.

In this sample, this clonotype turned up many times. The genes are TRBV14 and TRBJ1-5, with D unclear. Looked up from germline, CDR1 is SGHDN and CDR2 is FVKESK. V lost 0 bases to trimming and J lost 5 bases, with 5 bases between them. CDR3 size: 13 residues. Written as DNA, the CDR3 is TGTGCCAGCAGCCAAGATTTGGATCAGCCCCAGCATTTT. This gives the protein CASSQDLDQPQHF.

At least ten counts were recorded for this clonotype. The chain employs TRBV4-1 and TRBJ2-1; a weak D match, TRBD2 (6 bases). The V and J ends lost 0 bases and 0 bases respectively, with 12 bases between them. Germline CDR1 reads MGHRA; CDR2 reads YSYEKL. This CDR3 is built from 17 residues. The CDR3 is CASSQDRLASSYNEQFF. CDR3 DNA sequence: TGCGCCAGCAGCCAAGATCGGCTAGCGAGCTCCTACAATGAGCAGTTCTTC.

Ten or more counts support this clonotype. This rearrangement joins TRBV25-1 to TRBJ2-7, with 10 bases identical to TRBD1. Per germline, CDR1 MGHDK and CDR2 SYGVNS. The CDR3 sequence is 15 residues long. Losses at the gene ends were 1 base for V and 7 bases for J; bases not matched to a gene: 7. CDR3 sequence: CASSESGTGAPEQYF. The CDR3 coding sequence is TGTGCCAGCAGTGAATCCGGGACAGGGGCCCCAGAGCAGTACTTC.

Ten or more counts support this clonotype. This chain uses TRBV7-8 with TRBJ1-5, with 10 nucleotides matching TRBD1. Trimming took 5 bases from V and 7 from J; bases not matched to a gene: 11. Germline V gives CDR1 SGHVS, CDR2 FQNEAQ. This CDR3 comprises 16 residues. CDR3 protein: CASSGTGQGGEQPQHF. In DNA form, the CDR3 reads TGTGCCAGCAGCGGAACCGGACAGGGGGGCGAACAGCCCCAGCATTTT.

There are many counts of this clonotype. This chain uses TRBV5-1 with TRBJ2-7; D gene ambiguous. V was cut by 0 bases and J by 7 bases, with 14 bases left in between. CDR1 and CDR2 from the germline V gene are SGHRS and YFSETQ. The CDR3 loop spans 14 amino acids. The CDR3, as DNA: TGCGCCAGCAGCTTGGTAGGCGCCGGTCGGGAGCAGTACTTC. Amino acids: CASSLVGAGREQYF. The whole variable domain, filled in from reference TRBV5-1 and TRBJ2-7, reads KAGVTQTPRYLIKTRGQQVTLSCSPISGHRSVSWYQQTPGQGLQFLFEYFSETQRNKGNFPGRFSGRQFSNSRSEMNVSTLELGDSALYLCASSLVGAGREQYFGPGTRLTVT.

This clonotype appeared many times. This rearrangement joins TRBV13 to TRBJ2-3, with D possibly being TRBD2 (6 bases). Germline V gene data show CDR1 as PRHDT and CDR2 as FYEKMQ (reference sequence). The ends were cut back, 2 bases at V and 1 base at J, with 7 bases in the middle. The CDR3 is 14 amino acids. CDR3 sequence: CASSLTGGTDTQYF. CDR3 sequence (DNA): TGTGCCAGCAGCTTAACGGGGGGCACAGATACGCAGTATTTT.